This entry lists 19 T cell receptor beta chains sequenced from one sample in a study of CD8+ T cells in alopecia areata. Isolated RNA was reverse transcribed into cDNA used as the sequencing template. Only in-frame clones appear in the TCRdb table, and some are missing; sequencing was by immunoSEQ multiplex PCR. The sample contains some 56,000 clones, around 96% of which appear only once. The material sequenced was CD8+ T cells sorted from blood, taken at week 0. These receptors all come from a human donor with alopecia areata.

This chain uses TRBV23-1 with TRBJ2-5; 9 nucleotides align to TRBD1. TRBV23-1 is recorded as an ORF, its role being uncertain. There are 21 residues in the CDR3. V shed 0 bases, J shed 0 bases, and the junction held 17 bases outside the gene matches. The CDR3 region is CASSQSPGQGIIWAYQETQYF. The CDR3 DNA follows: TGCGCCAGCAGTCAATCCCCGGGACAGGGTATAATTTGGGCGTACCAAGAGACCCAGTACTTC.

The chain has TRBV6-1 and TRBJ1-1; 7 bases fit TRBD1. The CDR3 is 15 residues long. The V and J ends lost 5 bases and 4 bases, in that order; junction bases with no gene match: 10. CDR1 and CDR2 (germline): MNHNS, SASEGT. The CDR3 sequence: CASSPPRTGPTEAFF. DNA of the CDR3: TGTGCCAGCAGTCCTCCCCGGACAGGCCCCACTGAAGCTTTCTTT.

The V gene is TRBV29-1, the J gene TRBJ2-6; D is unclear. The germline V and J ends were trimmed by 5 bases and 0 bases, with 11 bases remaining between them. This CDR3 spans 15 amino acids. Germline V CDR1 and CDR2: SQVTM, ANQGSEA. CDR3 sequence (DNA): TGCAGCGTTAGGGAAGTCGGCTCTGGGGCCAACGTCCTGACTTTC. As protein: CSVREVGSGANVLTF.

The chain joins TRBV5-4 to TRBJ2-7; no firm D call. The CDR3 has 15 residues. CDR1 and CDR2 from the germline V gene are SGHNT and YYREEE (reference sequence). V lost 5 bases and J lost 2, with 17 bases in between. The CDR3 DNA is TGTGCCAGCAGTCAAGTCGGCACACAGACCTACGAGCAGTACTTC. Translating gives CASSQVGTQTYEQYF.

The CDR3 region has the DNA TGTGCCAGCAGTGCCCGCGGCGCGGGGGGCCGCACTGAAGCTTTCTTT. Protein sequence: CASSARGAGGRTEAFF. This sequence joins TRBV6-1 and TRBJ1-1; tentative D call: TRBD1 (6 bases). The CDR3 totals 16 residues. The ends were cut back, 4 bases at V and 4 bases at J, with 19 bases in the middle. CDR1 is MNHNS and CDR2 is SASEGT in the germline V gene.

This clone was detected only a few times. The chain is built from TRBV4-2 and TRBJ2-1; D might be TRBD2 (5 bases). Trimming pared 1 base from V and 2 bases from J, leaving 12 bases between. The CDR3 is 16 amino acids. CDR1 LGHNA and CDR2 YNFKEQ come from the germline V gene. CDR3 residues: CASSQAQADPYNEQFF. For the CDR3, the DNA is TGTGCCAGCAGCCAAGCCCAAGCGGATCCCTACAATGAGCAGTTCTTC.

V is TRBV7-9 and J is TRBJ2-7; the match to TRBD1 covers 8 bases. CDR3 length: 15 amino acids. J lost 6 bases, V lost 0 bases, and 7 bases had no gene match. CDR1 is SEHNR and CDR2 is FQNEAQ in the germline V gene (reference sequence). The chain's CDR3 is CASSLATGAIGEQYF. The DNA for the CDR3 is TGTGCCAGCAGCTTAGCGACAGGGGCTATCGGCGAGCAGTACTTC. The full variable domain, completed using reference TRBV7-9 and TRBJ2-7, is DTGVSQNPRHKITKRGQNVTFRCDPISEHNRLYWYRQTLGQGPEFLTYFQNEAQLEKSRLLSDRFSAERPKGSFSTLEIQRTEQGDSAMYLCASSLATGAIGEQYFGPGTRLTVT.

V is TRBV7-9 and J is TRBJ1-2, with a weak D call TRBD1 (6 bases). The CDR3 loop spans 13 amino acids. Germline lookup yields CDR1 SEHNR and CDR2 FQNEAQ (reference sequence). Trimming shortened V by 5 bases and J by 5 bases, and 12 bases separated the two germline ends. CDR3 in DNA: TGTGCCAGCAGCCCGACAGGAACTTATGGCTACACCTTC. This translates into CASSPTGTYGYTF. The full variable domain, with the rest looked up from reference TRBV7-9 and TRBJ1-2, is DTGVSQNPRHKITKRGQNVTFRCDPISEHNRLYWYRQTLGQGPEFLTYFQNEAQLEKSRLLSDRFSAERPKGSFSTLEIQRTEQGDSAMYLCASSPTGTYGYTFGSGTRLTVV.

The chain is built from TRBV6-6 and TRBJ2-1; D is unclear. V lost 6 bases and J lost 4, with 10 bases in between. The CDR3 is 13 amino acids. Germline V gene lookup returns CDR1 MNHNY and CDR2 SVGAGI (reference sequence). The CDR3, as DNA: TGTGCCAGCAGCCGCGACTTGTACAATGAGCAGTTCTTC. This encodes CASSRDLYNEQFF.

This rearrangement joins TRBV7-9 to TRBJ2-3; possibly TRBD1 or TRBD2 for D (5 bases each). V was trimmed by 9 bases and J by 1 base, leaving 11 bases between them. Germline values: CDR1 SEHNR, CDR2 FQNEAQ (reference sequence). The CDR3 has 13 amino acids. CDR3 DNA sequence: TGTGCCAGTATCTTGGGGGGCACAGATACGCAGTATTTT. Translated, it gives CASILGGTDTQYF.

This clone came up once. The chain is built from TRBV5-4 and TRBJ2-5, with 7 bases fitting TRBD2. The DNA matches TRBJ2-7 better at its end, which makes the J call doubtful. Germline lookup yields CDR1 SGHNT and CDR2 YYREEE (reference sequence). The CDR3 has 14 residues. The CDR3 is CASSFPGGLYEQYF. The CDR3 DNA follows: TGTGCCAGCAGCTTCCCGGGGGGACTCTACGAGCAGTACTTC.

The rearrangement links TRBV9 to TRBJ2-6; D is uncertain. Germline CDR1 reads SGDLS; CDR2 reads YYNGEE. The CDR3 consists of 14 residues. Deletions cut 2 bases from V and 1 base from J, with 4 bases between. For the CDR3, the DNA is TGTGCCAGCAGCGTTCTATCTGGGGCCAACGTCCTGACTTTC. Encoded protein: CASSVLSGANVLTF.

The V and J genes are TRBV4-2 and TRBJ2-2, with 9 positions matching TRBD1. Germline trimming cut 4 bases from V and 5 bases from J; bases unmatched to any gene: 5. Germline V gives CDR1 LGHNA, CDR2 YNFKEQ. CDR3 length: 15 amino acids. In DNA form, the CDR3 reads TGTGCCAGCAGCCCGGGACAGGGAGATACCGGGGAGCTGTTTTTT. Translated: CASSPGQGDTGELFF.

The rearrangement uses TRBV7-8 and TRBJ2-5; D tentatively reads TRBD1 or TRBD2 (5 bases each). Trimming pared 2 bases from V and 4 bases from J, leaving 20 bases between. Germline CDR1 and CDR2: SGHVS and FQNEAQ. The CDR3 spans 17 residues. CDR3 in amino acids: CASSLMGEHKPRETQYF. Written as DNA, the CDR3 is TGTGCCAGCAGCTTAATGGGGGAGCACAAACCCCGAGAGACCCAGTACTTC.

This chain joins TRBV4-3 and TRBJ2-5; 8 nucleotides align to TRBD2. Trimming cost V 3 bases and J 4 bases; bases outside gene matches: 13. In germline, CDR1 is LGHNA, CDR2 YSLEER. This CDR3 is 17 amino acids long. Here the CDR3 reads CASSQEESGGAGETQYF. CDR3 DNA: TGCGCCAGCAGCCAGGAAGAGTCCGGGGGGGCGGGAGAGACCCAGTACTTC.

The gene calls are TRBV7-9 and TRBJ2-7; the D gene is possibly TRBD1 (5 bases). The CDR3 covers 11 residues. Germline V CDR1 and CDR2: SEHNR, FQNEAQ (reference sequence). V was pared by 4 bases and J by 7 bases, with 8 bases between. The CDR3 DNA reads TGTGCCAGCAGCTCAGGGCGGGAGCAGTACTTC. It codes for CASSSGREQYF.

The CDR3 bases are TGCGCCAGCAGCCAAAGGGAGGGGCCCTACAATGAGCAGTTCTTC. It specifies CASSQREGPYNEQFF. The chain carries TRBV4-1 and TRBJ2-1; 7 bases align to TRBD2. V dropped 2 bases and J dropped 2; count of bases not matched to a gene: 3. Germline CDR1 and CDR2: MGHRA and YSYEKL. CDR3 size: 15 residues.

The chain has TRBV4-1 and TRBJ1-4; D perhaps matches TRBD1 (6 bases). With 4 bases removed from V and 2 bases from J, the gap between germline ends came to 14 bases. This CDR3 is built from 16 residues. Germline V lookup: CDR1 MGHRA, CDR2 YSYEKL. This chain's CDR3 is CASSPLGGRTNEKLFF. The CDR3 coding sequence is TGCGCCAGCAGCCCACTGGGGGGCCGCACTAATGAAAAACTGTTTTTT.

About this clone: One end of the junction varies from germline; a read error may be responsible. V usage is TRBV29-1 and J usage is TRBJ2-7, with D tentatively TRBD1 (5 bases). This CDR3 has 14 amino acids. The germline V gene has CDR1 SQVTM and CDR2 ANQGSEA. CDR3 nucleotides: TGCAGCGTTGAAGGGGCAGGGCTCACCTACGAGCAGTGCTTC. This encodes CSVEGAGLTYEQCF.